This entry lists 20 T cell receptor beta chains sequenced from one sample in a study of T cell repertoires in cytomegalovirus infection. TCRdb reanalysed the reads using MiXCR and keeps one entry per CDR3 protein. This sample has some 300,000 distinct CDR3 sequences, with 17% found just once. Source material: PBMCs. The receptors originated from a human donor in good health (CMV status not recorded). Some clones in this sample may be carry-over from other donors' samples.

This clonotype was seen many times. The V gene is TRBV7-2, the J gene TRBJ1-1; D unclear. V lost 1 base and J lost 1, with 7 bases in between. Germline CDR1 SGHTA, CDR2 FQGNSA. The CDR3 has 14 residues. The CDR3 nucleotides are TGTGCCAGCAGCTTAGACAGCAGGAACACTGAAGCTTTCTTT. This gives the protein CASSLDSRNTEAFF.

In its sample, this clonotype was seen a few times. The CDR3 reads CASSLGGLGARIGYTF. CDR3 coding DNA: TGTGCCAGCAGTTTAGGAGGTTTGGGGGCGAGGATTGGCTACACCTTC. The chain employs TRBV12-3 or TRBV12-4 and TRBJ1-2; possible D gene TRBD1, 6 bases. CDR3 size: 16 residues. V was shortened by 1 base and J by 7 bases, with 19 bases between the two germline ends.

This clonotype has a count of ten or more. The V gene is TRBV4-1, the J gene TRBJ1-5; 8 nucleotides agree with TRBD1. This CDR3 is 15 amino acids long. V lost 1 base and J lost 3; bases outside the gene matches: 2. CDR1 is MGHRA and CDR2 is YSYEKL in the germline V gene. The CDR3 sequence: CASSQGQGSNQPQHF. The CDR3 DNA follows: TGCGCCAGCAGCCAAGGACAGGGGTCCAATCAGCCCCAGCATTTT.

This clonotype showed up many times. The chain is built from TRBV11-2 and TRBJ1-2, with 7 bases fitting TRBD1. Per the germline V gene, CDR1 is SGHAT and CDR2 is FQNNGV. The CDR3 has 16 amino acids. The V segment lost 3 bases and the J segment 1 base; nucleotides outside the gene matches: 8. Here the CDR3 DNA reads TGTGCCAGCAGCTTGGGTTATGGACAGGATAACTATGGCTACACCTTC. Translated, it gives CASSLGYGQDNYGYTF.

This clonotype was found many times. The rearrangement uses TRBV28 and TRBJ2-7; perhaps TRBD1 as D (5 bases). The CDR3 is made up of 13 amino acids. The V end was cut by 5 bases, the J end by 5 bases, with 13 bases between. CDR1 is MDHEN and CDR2 is SYDVKM in the germline V gene. CDR3 DNA sequence: TGTGCCAGCAGTGTCATACAGGAGAACGAGCAGTACTTC. This encodes CASSVIQENEQYF.

The CDR3 nucleotides read TGTGCCAGTCATCACCGAGCCTACGAGCAGTACTTC. It specifies CASHHRAYEQYF. The chain links TRBV28 to TRBJ2-7; D remains unclear. Between the trimmed V and J ends, which lost 9 bases and 2 bases, there was a span of 11 bases. Germline V gene lookup returns CDR1 MDHEN and CDR2 SYDVKM. CDR3 size: 12 residues.

This clonotype was seen only a few times. The J gene is TRBJ2-3, the V gene TRBV6-1, with 9 bases matching TRBD2. Trimming took 6 bases from V and 1 from J; bases not matched to a gene: 11. Germline CDR1 reads MNHNS; CDR2 reads SASEGT. The CDR3 length is 17 residues. CDR3 DNA: TGTGCCAGCAGCTCGCTAGCGGGGAGCGATCGCACAGATACGCAGTATTTT. It translates to CASSSLAGSDRTDTQYF.

This clonotype was observed once. V is TRBV20-1 and J is TRBJ1-5; possible D gene TRBD1, 6 bases. Trimming shortened V by 3 bases and J by 1 base, and 19 bases separated the two germline ends. The CDR3 has 17 residues. Germline values: CDR1 DFQATT, CDR2 SNEGSKA (reference sequence). The CDR3 region has the DNA TGCAGTGCTAGGGAGATCGGTCGGGGGCGAAGCAATCAGCCCCAGCATTTT. It is translated as CSAREIGRGRSNQPQHF.

The V gene is TRBV28, the J gene TRBJ1-1; tentatively, D is TRBD1 (6 bases). Germline values: CDR1 MDHEN, CDR2 SYDVKM. The V and J ends lost 3 bases and 1 base respectively, with 18 bases between them. CDR3 length: 17 amino acids. This CDR3 is CASSLGGQVGGNTEAFF. CDR3 nucleotides: TGTGCCAGCAGTTTGGGGGGGCAGGTAGGCGGGAACACTGAAGCTTTCTTT.

The V and J genes are TRBV7-8 and TRBJ2-2; D gene unclear. The CDR3 contains 16 residues. The V and J ends lost 0 bases and 5 bases respectively, with 13 bases between them. Germline V gene lookup returns CDR1 SGHVS and CDR2 FQNEAQ. The DNA of the CDR3 is TGTGCCAGCAGCTTAGCGCTATGGGGATCTACCGGGGAGCTGTTTTTT. Its translation is CASSLALWGSTGELFF.

This clonotype was detected only a few times. The V call is TRBV10-3, the J call TRBJ1-5; 10 bases agree with TRBD1. V lost 0 bases to trimming and J lost 5 bases; unmatched junction nucleotides: 4. The CDR3 loop spans 16 amino acids. Germline assignment: CDR1 ENHRY and CDR2 SYGVKD. The DNA of the CDR3 is TGTGCCATCAGTGAGTCGGGGACAGGGGAGGATCAGCCCCAGCATTTT. It yields the protein CAISESGTGEDQPQHF.

The rearrangement links TRBV7-2 to TRBJ1-2, with unresolved D. In germline, CDR1 is SGHTA, CDR2 FQGNSA. V gave up 5 bases and J gave up 8 bases, with 12 bases separating them. This CDR3 is built from 12 residues. The DNA for the CDR3 is TGTGCCAGCAGCCCCACCGCGGGAGGCTACACCTTC. Encoded protein: CASSPTAGGYTF.

In its sample, this clonotype was seen many times. The chain employs TRBV7-8 and TRBJ2-7; D possibly corresponds to TRBD1 (6 bases). CDR3 length: 16 amino acids. Germline V CDR1 and CDR2: SGHVS, FQNEAQ. Deletions cut 5 bases from V and 2 bases from J, with 19 bases between. CDR3 sequence (DNA): TGTGCCAGCAGCCGACCCCCCCAGGGGCCAGCCTACGAGCAGTACTTC. Translating it yields CASSRPPQGPAYEQYF.

At least ten counts were recorded for this clonotype. The CDR3: CASKRQGGLGTEAFF. The DNA of the CDR3 is TGTGCCAGCAAAAGACAGGGAGGTTTGGGCACTGAAGCTTTCTTT. The gene calls are TRBV12-3 or TRBV12-4 and TRBJ1-1, with 7 bases identical to TRBD1. V shed 7 bases, J shed 4 bases, and the junction held 12 bases outside the gene matches. This CDR3 is 15 amino acids long.

Only a few counts were recorded for this clonotype. J is TRBJ2-1 and V is TRBV7-6, with D possibly being TRBD2 (5 bases). Germline V lookup: CDR1 SGHVS, CDR2 FNYEAQ. The CDR3 is 15 amino acids. Between the trimmed V and J ends, which lost 0 bases and 2 bases, there was a span of 8 bases. For the CDR3, the DNA is TGTGCCAGCAGCTTAGCCCCCGGGGCCTACAATGAGCAGTTCTTC. This sequence encodes CASSLAPGAYNEQFF.

This clonotype was counted between two and nine times. The rearrangement joins TRBV10-3 to TRBJ2-7; D perhaps matches TRBD1 (7 bases). The CDR3 consists of 12 residues. Trimming cost V 10 bases and J 4 bases, with 14 bases left between them. Germline CDR1 reads ENHRY; CDR2 reads SYGVKD. CDR3 coding DNA: TGTGCCAGCCAGGGGGGCCAATACGAGCAGTACTTC. Translated, it gives CASQGGQYEQYF.

This clonotype appeared a few times. The genes are TRBV12-3 or TRBV12-4 and TRBJ1-1; the D gene is possibly TRBD1 (5 bases). Trimming removed 4 bases at V and 1 base at J, with 10 bases between. The CDR3 has 14 amino acids. The CDR3, as DNA: TGTGCCAGCAGTTCAATAAGGGGGAACACTGAAGCTTTCTTT. Translation gives CASSSIRGNTEAFF.

This clonotype appeared a few times. This chain connects TRBV7-9 to TRBJ2-7, with 13 bases fitting TRBD2. This CDR3 region has 17 residues. Trimming cost V 1 base and J 1 base; bases outside gene matches: 4. CDR1 and CDR2 from the germline V gene are SEHNR and FQNEAQ (reference sequence). The CDR3 DNA is TGTGCCAGCAGCTTAGGAGGACTAGCGGGGGTTTCCTACGAGCAGTACTTC. It specifies CASSLGGLAGVSYEQYF. The full variable domain, its missing parts supplied by reference TRBV7-9 and TRBJ2-7, is DTGVSQNPRHKITKRGQNVTFRCDPISEHNRLYWYRQTLGQGPEFLTYFQNEAQLEKSRLLSDRFSAERPKGSFSTLEIQRTEQGDSAMYLCASSLGGLAGVSYEQYFGPGTRLTVT.

This clonotype was detected a few times. The chain combines TRBV12-3 or TRBV12-4 with TRBJ1-2, with 11 nucleotides matching TRBD1. The CDR3 spans 15 residues. The J segment lost 8 bases and the V segment lost 6 bases, leaving 11 bases of the junction unmatched. CDR3 bases: TGTGCCAGCAGACCGGGACAGGGGGGTATAGGGGGCTACACCTTC. This sequence encodes CASRPGQGGIGGYTF.

This chain uses TRBV20-1 with TRBJ1-6, with D unclear. The CDR3 is 15 residues long. V lost 3 bases and J lost 0, with 9 bases in between. Germline V CDR1 and CDR2: DFQATT, SNEGSKA (reference sequence). The CDR3 DNA sequence: TGCAGTGCTAGTAGGGTGAGCTCCTATAATTCACCCCTCCACTTT. Amino acid sequence: CSASRVSSYNSPLHF.